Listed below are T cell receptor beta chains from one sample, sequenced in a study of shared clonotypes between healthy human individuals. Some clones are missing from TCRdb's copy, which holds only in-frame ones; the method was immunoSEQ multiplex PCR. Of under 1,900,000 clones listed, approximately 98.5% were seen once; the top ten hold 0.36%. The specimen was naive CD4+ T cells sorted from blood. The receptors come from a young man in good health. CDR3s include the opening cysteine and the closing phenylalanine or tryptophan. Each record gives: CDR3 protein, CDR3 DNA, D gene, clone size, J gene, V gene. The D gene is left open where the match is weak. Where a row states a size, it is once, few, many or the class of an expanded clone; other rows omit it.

CDR3aa: CASSPGTDTEAFF
CDR3nt: TGTGCCAGCAGCCCCGGGACGGACACTGAAGCTTTCTTT
d_gene: NA
abundance: NA
j_gene: TRBJ1-1
v_gene: TRBV7-2

CDR3aa: CASSIHSTNEKLFF
CDR3nt: TGTGCCAGCAGTATCCATTCAACTAATGAAAAACTGTTTTTT
d_gene: NA
abundance: NA
j_gene: TRBJ1-4
v_gene: TRBV28

CDR3aa: CASSHGLDGVGEQYF
CDR3nt: TGTGCCAGCAGCCACGGACTAGACGGAGTAGGCGAGCAGTACTTC
d_gene: TRBD2
abundance: NA
j_gene: TRBJ2-7
v_gene: TRBV5-5

CDR3aa: CASSTIPGNTEAFF
CDR3nt: TGCGCCAGCAGCACCATACCGGGGAACACTGAAGCTTTCTTT
d_gene: NA
abundance: NA
j_gene: TRBJ1-1
v_gene: TRBV5-1

CDR3aa: CASSLSPGNEQFF
CDR3nt: TGCGCCAGCAGCCTATCCCCCGGGAATGAGCAGTTCTTC
d_gene: NA
abundance: NA
j_gene: TRBJ2-1
v_gene: TRBV5-1

CDR3aa: CASSLGWDRVSSTEAFF
CDR3nt: TGTGCCAGCAGCTTGGGGTGGGACAGGGTGTCATCCACTGAAGCTTTCTTT
d_gene: TRBD1
abundance: NA
j_gene: TRBJ1-1
v_gene: TRBV5-4

CDR3aa: CASSPVSEGGNIQYF
CDR3nt: TGTGCCAGCAGTCCAGTCTCAGAGGGCGGAAACATTCAGTACTTC
d_gene: NA
abundance: NA
j_gene: TRBJ2-4
v_gene: TRBV27

CDR3aa: CASSQELRDSSYF
CDR3nt: TGCGCCAGCAGCCAAGAACTCCGTGACTCGTCCTACTTC
d_gene: NA
abundance: once
j_gene: TRBJ2-7
v_gene: TRBV4-3

CDR3aa: CASSLGLAAYNEQFF
CDR3nt: TGCGCCAGCAGCTTGGGCCTAGCGGCCTACAATGAGCAGTTCTTC
d_gene: TRBD2
abundance: NA
j_gene: TRBJ2-1
v_gene: TRBV5-1

CDR3aa: CASSFWSETQYF
CDR3nt: TGTGCCAGCAGTTTTTGGAGCGAGACCCAGTACTTC
d_gene: NA
abundance: NA
j_gene: TRBJ2-5
v_gene: TRBV27

CDR3aa: CASSLAFRAAQYF
CDR3nt: TGTGCCAGCAGCTTAGCCTTCAGGGCGGCCCAGTACTTC
d_gene: NA
abundance: NA
j_gene: TRBJ2-5
v_gene: TRBV11-2

CDR3aa: CASSIIGQGGEQYF
CDR3nt: TGTGCCAGCTCTATAATCGGACAGGGTGGCGAGCAGTACTTC
d_gene: TRBD1
abundance: NA
j_gene: TRBJ2-7
v_gene: TRBV18

CDR3aa: CASSPDLNEKLFF
CDR3nt: TGTGCCAGCAGCCCAGACCTGAATGAAAAACTGTTTTTT
d_gene: NA
abundance: NA
j_gene: TRBJ1-4
v_gene: TRBV7-2

CDR3aa: CASSSGTNFHYEQYF
CDR3nt: TGTGCCAGCAGCTCCGGGACTAACTTCCACTACGAGCAGTACTTC
d_gene: TRBD2
abundance: NA
j_gene: TRBJ2-7
v_gene: TRBV6-6

CDR3aa: CASSLGGTVREQYF
CDR3nt: TGTGCCAGCAGCTTAGGGGGGACCGTTCGCGAGCAGTACTTC
d_gene: NA
abundance: NA
j_gene: TRBJ2-7
v_gene: TRBV5-6

CDR3aa: CASSVLTGSRYNEQFF
CDR3nt: TGTGCCAGCAGCGTACTAACAGGGAGTCGCTACAATGAGCAGTTCTTC
d_gene: NA
abundance: NA
j_gene: TRBJ2-1
v_gene: TRBV5-4